This T cell receptor beta chain was obtained from a study of regulatory T cells in long-lasting Graves disease. Study-level points and caveats: Researchers examined only peripheral blood and not thyroid tissue.

To note about this clonotype: Antigen specificity is unknown.

HTBI primers from iRepertoire and Arm-PCR of CDR3 regions yielded the TCR beta libraries. Using its own MiXCR run on the multiplex PCR reads, TCRdb lists one record per CDR3 protein. The table records roughly 250,000 distinct CDR3 sequences, more than 15% of them present only once. Time point reported: newly diagnosed GD, antithyroid drugs for less than 3 months. TCR sequences were obtained from RNA taken from PBMCs. Trimming pared 1 base from V and 2 bases from J, leaving 12 bases between. This CDR3 is 15 amino acids long. The germline CDR1 and CDR2 sequences are MDHEN and SYDVKM. These data also featured in a second study, about T cells in Graves' hyperthyroidism and ophthalmopathy. That investigation notes: A model using 13 V-J features told ophthalmopathy apart from stable hyperthyroidism.

The TCR comes from a woman in her twenties or thirties with Graves disease. The J gene is TRBJ2-7, the V gene TRBV28; perhaps TRBD1 as D (6 bases). Sequenced material: peripheral blood mononuclear cells (PBMCs), taken at new diagnosis, from a patient treated with antithyroid drugs. The CDR3 here is CASSLFQGPTYEQYF. The CDR3 region has the DNA TGTGCCAGCAGTTTATTCCAGGGGCCCACCTACGAGCAGTACTTC.